The 8 T cell receptor beta chains in this list originate from one sample, sequenced in a study of shared clonotypes between healthy human individuals. It was CD45RO-negative cells, positively selected for CCR7, that made up naive CD8 cells, with terminally differentiated effector memory CD45RA+ cells excluded. Clones were sequenced by immunoSEQ multiplex PCR, and TCRdb holds only the in-frame ones, with some missing. The table includes about 2.1 million clones, about 92% detected once. The specimen was naive CD8+ T cells from PBMCs. The receptors were sampled from a man between 18 and 35 years old in good health. Some clones in this sample may be carry-over from other donors' samples.

In this sample, this clone turned up once. The genes are TRBV9 and TRBJ2-7, with 7 bases fitting TRBD2. Per germline, CDR1 SGDLS and CDR2 YYNGEE. J gave up 2 bases and V 3 bases, and 2 bases lay outside the gene matches. This CDR3 is built from 13 residues. CDR3 DNA: TGTGCCAGCAGCGCGGGACTAACCTACGAGCAGTACTTC. Translation: CASSAGLTYEQYF. Variable domain in full (rest from reference TRBV9 and TRBJ2-7): DSGVTQTPKHLITATGQRVTLRCSPRSGDLSVYWYQQSLDQGLQFLIQYYNGEERAKGNILERFSAQQFPDLHSELNLSSLELGDSALYFCASSAGLTYEQYFGPGTRLTVT.

The chain joins TRBV9 to TRBJ1-4; 7 bases align to TRBD1. V shed 6 bases, J shed 5 bases, and the junction held 10 bases outside the gene matches. The CDR3 runs 15 residues. CDR1 and CDR2 (germline): SGDLS, YYNGEE. CDR3 DNA: TGTGCCAGCACTCCGCACAGGGGCGTGAATGAAAAACTGTTTTTT. Its protein product is CASTPHRGVNEKLFF. Full variable domain (missing parts from reference TRBV9 and TRBJ1-4): DSGVTQTPKHLITATGQRVTLRCSPRSGDLSVYWYQQSLDQGLQFLIQYYNGEERAKGNILERFSAQQFPDLHSELNLSSLELGDSALYFCASTPHRGVNEKLFFGSGTQLSVL.

The table lists this clone with a few counts. CDR3 protein: CASSFSTGDRGAYEQYF. In DNA form, the CDR3 reads TGTGCCAGCAGTTTCTCCACGGGGGACAGGGGTGCCTACGAGCAGTACTTC. The V gene is TRBV27, the J gene TRBJ2-7; 10 bases fit TRBD1. Germline CDR1 reads MNHEY; CDR2 reads SMNVEV (reference sequence). V lost 3 bases, J lost 2 bases, and 10 bases stayed unmatched. The CDR3 is 17 amino acids.

The V gene is TRBV5-6, the J gene TRBJ2-5; 10 bases align to TRBD1. After removal of 5 bases from V and 5 bases from J, the junction contained 12 bases not matched to a gene. The CDR3 runs to 16 residues. CDR1 and CDR2 from the germline V gene are SGHDT and YYEEEE. The CDR3 reads CASRKDRGRLMETQYF. The CDR3, as DNA: TGTGCCAGCAGGAAAGACAGGGGGCGACTAATGGAGACCCAGTACTTC.

This rearrangement joins TRBV9 to TRBJ1-4, with D uncertain. Germline assignment: CDR1 SGDLS and CDR2 YYNGEE. V lost 4 bases, J lost 8 bases, and 15 bases lay in between. The CDR3 has 14 residues. Written as DNA, the CDR3 is TGTGCCAGCAGCCCCGGGAGTATAGGCGAAAAACTGTTTTTT. This translates into CASSPGSIGEKLFF.

This chain connects TRBV11-3 to TRBJ1-1; D gene ambiguous. Germline CDR1 is SGHNT and CDR2 is YENEEA. The CDR3 is made up of 12 amino acids. V was shortened by 2 bases and J by 2 bases, with 3 bases between the two germline ends. The CDR3 coding sequence is TGTGCCAGCAGCTTACACAACACTGAAGCTTTCTTT. Encoded protein: CASSLHNTEAFF.

The chain has TRBV19 and TRBJ2-7; 10 bases map to TRBD2. The CDR3 extends over 16 amino acids. Germline V gene sequence: CDR1 LNHDA, CDR2 SQIVND (reference sequence). Losses at the gene ends were 3 bases for V and 2 bases for J; bases not matched to a gene: 7. The CDR3 DNA reads TGTGCCAGTAGTATCACTAGCGGGACGACGACCTACGAGCAGTACTTC. Its protein is CASSITSGTTTYEQYF.

The chain couples TRBV30 to TRBJ2-1; 10 bases fit TRBD2. V lost 0 bases, J lost 5 bases, and 1 base stayed unmatched. Germline V gene sequence: CDR1 GTSNPN, CDR2 SVGIG (reference sequence). The CDR3 contains 14 residues. The CDR3 nucleotides are TGTGCCTGGAGTGTCCTAGCGGGAGACAATGAGCAGTTCTTC. The encoded protein is CAWSVLAGDNEQFF.